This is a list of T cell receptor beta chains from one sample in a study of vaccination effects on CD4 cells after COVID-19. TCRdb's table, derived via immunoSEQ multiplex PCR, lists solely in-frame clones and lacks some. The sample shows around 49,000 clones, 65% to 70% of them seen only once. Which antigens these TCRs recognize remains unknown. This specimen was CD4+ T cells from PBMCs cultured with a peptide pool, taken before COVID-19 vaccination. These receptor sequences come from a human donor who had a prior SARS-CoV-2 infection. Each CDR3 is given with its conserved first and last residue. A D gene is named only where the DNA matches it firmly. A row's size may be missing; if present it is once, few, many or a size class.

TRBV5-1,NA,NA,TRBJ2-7,TGCGCCAGCAGCTTGGCTCCGGAATCCTACGAGCAGTACTTC,CASSLAPESYEQYF
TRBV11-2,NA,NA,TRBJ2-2,TGTGCCAGCAGCTTAGACGGATGGACCGGGGAGCTGTTTTTT,CASSLDGWTGELFF
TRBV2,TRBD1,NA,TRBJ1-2,TGTGCCAGCAGTGAAGCGCCGGGACAGCACTATGGCTACACCTTC,CASSEAPGQHYGYTF
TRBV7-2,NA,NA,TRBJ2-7,TGTGCCAGCAGCTTAGAACAGGGCAGAGAGCAGTACTTC,CASSLEQGREQYF
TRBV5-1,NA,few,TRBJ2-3,TGCGCCAGCAGCTTGGGGGGGGCGGGAGCCGCAGATACGCAGTATTTT,CASSLGGAGAADTQYF
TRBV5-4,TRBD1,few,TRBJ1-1,TGTGCCAGCAGCTCGTTGACAGGGGGGAACACTGAAGCTTTCTTT,CASSSLTGGNTEAFF
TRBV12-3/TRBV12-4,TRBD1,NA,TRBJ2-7,TGCGGGAGGGACAGGGGCTACGAGCAGTACTTC,CGRDRGYEQYF
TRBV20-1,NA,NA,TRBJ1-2,TGCAGTGCTGATCGGGTCGGTGGCTACACCTTC,CSADRVGGYTF
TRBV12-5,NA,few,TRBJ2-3,TGTGCTAGTGGTCCCGATTGGGGACCGATCACAGATACGCAGTATTTT,CASGPDWGPITDTQYF
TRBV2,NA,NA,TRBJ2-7,TGTGCCAGAGGGGGAACCGCCTACGAGCAGTACTTC,CARGGTAYEQYF
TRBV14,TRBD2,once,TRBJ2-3,TGTGCCAGCAGCCTAGCTAGCGGGAGGGCCTTGAGCACAGATACGCAGTATTTT,CASSLASGRALSTDTQYF
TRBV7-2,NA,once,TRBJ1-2,TGTGCCAGCAGCTTAGGTGGGGGTATAGGCTACACCTTC,CASSLGGGIGYTF
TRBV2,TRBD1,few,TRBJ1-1,TGTGCCAGAGGACAGGGAACAACTGAAGCTTTCTTT,CARGQGTTEAFF
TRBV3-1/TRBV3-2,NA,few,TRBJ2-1,TGTGCCAGCAGCCAAGGGGTTCCTAGATACAATGAGCAGTTCTTC,CASSQGVPRYNEQFF
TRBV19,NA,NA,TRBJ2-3,TGTGCCAGTAATGATGGACCGCGCACAGATACGCAGTATTTT,CASNDGPRTDTQYF
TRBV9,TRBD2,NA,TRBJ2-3,TGTGCCAGCAGCGTAGGAGGGAGGGCCTTCAGCACAGATACGCAGTATTTT,CASSVGGRAFSTDTQYF
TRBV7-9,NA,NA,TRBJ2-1,TGTGCCAGCAGCTTAGGACAAAACAATGAGCAGTTCTTC,CASSLGQNNEQFF
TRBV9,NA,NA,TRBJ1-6,TGTGCCAGCAGCGTAGTGGCGGGGGCCGAATCACCCCTCCACTTT,CASSVVAGAESPLHF
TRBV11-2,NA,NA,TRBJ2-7,TGTGCCAGCAGCTTAGGTCAGTTCCGGCAGTACTTC,CASSLGQFRQYF
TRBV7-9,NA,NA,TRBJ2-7,TGTGCCAGCAGCTTAAGTTCAGCGACCTACGAGCAGTACTTC,CASSLSSATYEQYF
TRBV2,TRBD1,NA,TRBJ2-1,TGTGCCAGCACCCCAGAAGGGACAGGGCAGTTCTTC,CASTPEGTGQFF
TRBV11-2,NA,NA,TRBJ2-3,TGTGCCAGCAGCTCCAGGCCAAGGGGTACAGATACGCAGTATTTT,CASSSRPRGTDTQYF
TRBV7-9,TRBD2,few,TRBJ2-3,TGTGCCAGCAGAACCGGGACTAGCGGGGGTGTAGCCACAGATACGCAGTATTTT,CASRTGTSGGVATDTQYF
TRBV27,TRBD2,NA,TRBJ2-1,TGTGCCAGCAGTCCACCCGGGACTAGCGGAACTTCCTCCTACAATGAGCAGTTCTTC,CASSPPGTSGTSSYNEQFF
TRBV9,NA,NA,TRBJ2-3,TGTGCCAGCAGCGTAGAATCGGCCATGCCCGCCGCGGGACCACAAGATACGCAGTATTTT,CASSVESAMPAAGPQDTQYF
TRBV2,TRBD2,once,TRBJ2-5,TGTGCCAGCAGCGGGACTAGCGCCCAAGAGACCCAGTACTTC,CASSGTSAQETQYF
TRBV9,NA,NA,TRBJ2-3,TGTGCCAGCAGCGTTGACTACTACCGCCCAGATACGCAGTATTTT,CASSVDYYRPDTQYF
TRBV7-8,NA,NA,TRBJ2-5,TGTGCCAGCAGCGGGGGCACAGGCGGGACCCAGTACTTC,CASSGGTGGTQYF
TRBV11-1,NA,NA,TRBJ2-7,TGTGCCAGCAGCCCCGTCGGGACATCATACTCCTACGAGCAGTACTTC,CASSPVGTSYSYEQYF
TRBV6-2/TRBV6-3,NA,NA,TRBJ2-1,TGTGCCAGCAGCAGAAGCGCTTCTTTCAACAATGAGCAGTTCTTC,CASSRSASFNNEQFF
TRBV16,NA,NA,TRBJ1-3,TGTGCCAGCAGCCAATTAAGGGCTGGAAACACCATATATTTT,CASSQLRAGNTIYF
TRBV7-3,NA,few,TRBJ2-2,TGTGCCAGCAGCTTACGTGGTGGCACCGGGGAGCTGTTTTTT,CASSLRGGTGELFF
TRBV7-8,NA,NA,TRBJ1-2,TGTGCCAGCAGCATAGCGGGACTGATGGGGGGTGGCTACACCTTC,CASSIAGLMGGGYTF
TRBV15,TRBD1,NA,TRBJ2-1,TGTGCCACCAGCAGCCCTCCCGGGACAGGAACGCTCAATGAGCAGTTCTTC,CATSSPPGTGTLNEQFF
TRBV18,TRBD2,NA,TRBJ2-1,TGTGCCAGCTCACCGGATCCGGGACTAGCGGTGACCCGCTCCTACAATGAGCAGTTCTTC,CASSPDPGLAVTRSYNEQFF
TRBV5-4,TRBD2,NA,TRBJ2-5,TGTGCCAGCAGCCTAGCGGGGAACCAAGAGACCCAGTACTTC,CASSLAGNQETQYF
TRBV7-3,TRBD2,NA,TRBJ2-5,TGTGCCAGCAGTCCCGGGGTAGCGGGACCTCACCAAGAGACCCAGTACTTC,CASSPGVAGPHQETQYF
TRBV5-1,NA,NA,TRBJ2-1,TGCGCCAGCAGCCATGGGGGGGGCGATGAGCAGTTCTTC,CASSHGGGDEQFF
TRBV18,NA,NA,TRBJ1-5,TGTGCCAGCTCACCACCAGGGGCCCTCAATCAGCCCCAGCATTTT,CASSPPGALNQPQHF
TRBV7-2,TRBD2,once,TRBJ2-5,TGTGCCAGCAGCCCCACTAGCGGACAAGAGACCCAGTACTTC,CASSPTSGQETQYF
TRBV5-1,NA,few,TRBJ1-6,TGCGCCAGCAGGGACGTGGACTATAATTCACCCCTCCACTTT,CASRDVDYNSPLHF
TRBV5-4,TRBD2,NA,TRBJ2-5,TGTGCCAGCAGCCCCACTAGCGGGAGTAAGGAGACCCAGTACTTC,CASSPTSGSKETQYF
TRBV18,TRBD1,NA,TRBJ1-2,TGTGCCAGCTCCCAGGGACAGTCCCAGACCTATGGCTACACCTTC,CASSQGQSQTYGYTF
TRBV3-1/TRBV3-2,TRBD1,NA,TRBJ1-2,TGTGCCAGCAGCCAAGTGAATACCGGGACAGGGGCTGGCTACACCTTC,CASSQVNTGTGAGYTF
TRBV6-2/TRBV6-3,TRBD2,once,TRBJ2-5,TGTGCCAGCAGTACTACTAGCGGGGGGCATCAAGAGACCCAGTACTTC,CASSTTSGGHQETQYF
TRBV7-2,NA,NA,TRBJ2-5,TGTGCCAGCAGCTACTTCCAAGAGACCCAGTACTTC,CASSYFQETQYF
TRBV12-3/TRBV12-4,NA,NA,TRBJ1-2,TGTGCCAGCAGTTTAGAAGGGTACTATGGCTACACCTTC,CASSLEGYYGYTF
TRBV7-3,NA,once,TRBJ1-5,TGTGCCAGCAGCTCAGGGGTCGATCAGCCCCAGCATTTT,CASSSGVDQPQHF
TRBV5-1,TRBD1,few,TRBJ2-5,TGCGCCAGCAGTTCCGGGACAGGGGGTATGGAGACCCAGTACTTC,CASSSGTGGMETQYF
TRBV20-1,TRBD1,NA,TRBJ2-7,TGCAGTGCCACGGACAGGGGCGAGCAGTACTTC,CSATDRGEQYF
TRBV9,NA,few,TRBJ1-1,TGTGCCAGCAGCGCCCACGGCGTACCGAACACTGAAGCTTTCTTT,CASSAHGVPNTEAFF
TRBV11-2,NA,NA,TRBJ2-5,TGTGCCAGCAGCTTAGAGGTGGGCTGGGGGACCCAGTACTTC,CASSLEVGWGTQYF
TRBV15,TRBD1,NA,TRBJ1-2,TGTGCCACCAGCAGGGACAGGGGTCTAGGTGGCTACACCTTC,CATSRDRGLGGYTF
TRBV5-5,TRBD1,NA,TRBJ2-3,TGTGCCAGCAGCTTGGCCCGGACAGGGGAGCCTCCGTATTTT,CASSLARTGEPPYF
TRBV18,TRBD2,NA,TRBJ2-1,TGTGCCAGCTCGACCAGGGGGGGACTAGCGGGGAGCTCCTACAATGAGCAGTTCTTC,CASSTRGGLAGSSYNEQFF
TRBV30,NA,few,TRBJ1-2,TGTGCCTGGAGTCCCCGACCTACCTCGTATGGCTACACCTTC,CAWSPRPTSYGYTF
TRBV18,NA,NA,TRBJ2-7,TGTGCCAGCTCACGAAAAGAGGACGAGCAGTACTTC,CASSRKEDEQYF
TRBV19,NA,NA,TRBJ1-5,TGTGCCAGTAGTCTCCGGTTACGGCGCGGCAATCAGCCCCAGCATTTT,CASSLRLRRGNQPQHF
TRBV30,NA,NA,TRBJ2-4,TGTGCCTGGGAGAGCGTAGCCAAAAACATTCAGTACTTC,CAWESVAKNIQYF
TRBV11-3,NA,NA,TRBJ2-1,TGTGCCAGCAGCTTAGAGGGTAGGGCACCTAACAATGAGCAGTTCTTC,CASSLEGRAPNNEQFF